This T cell receptor (beta chain) came from a study of T cell clonotyping in hematopoietic cell transplantation. The V gene's germline CDR1 is LNHDA and CDR2 SQIVND (reference sequence). The CDR3 contains 15 residues. V lost 4 bases to trimming and J lost 2 bases; unmatched junction nucleotides: 1. Comments on this clone: What it recognizes is unknown.

Measured with immunoSEQ multiplex PCR; TCRdb has only the in-frame clones, and not every one. This table has over 8,000 clones, 60% to 80% appearing once. Broader study findings: At the given depth, recipient repertoires were over 95% de novo clonotypes.

The chain has TRBV19 and TRBJ2-6; the match to TRBD1 covers 8 bases. Sequencing was performed on peripheral blood mononuclear cells, taken 100 days after allogeneic stem cell transplant. The sequence was obtained from a male patient between 55 and 70 years old who had an allogeneic stem cell transplant from an unrelated donor, so the T cells may come from the graft donor. Some clones in this sample may be carry-over from other donors' samples. CDR3 residues: CASSKQGAGANVLTF. CDR3 nucleotide sequence: TGTGCCAGTAGTAAACAGGGGGCTGGGGCCAACGTCCTGACTTTC. The full variable domain, with the rest looked up from reference TRBV19 and TRBJ2-6, is DGGITQSPKYLFRKEGQNVTLSCEQNLNHDAMYWYRQDPGQGLRLIYYSQIVNDFQKGDIAEGYSVSREKKESFPLTVTSAQKNPTAFYLCASSKQGAGANVLTFGAGSRLTVL.